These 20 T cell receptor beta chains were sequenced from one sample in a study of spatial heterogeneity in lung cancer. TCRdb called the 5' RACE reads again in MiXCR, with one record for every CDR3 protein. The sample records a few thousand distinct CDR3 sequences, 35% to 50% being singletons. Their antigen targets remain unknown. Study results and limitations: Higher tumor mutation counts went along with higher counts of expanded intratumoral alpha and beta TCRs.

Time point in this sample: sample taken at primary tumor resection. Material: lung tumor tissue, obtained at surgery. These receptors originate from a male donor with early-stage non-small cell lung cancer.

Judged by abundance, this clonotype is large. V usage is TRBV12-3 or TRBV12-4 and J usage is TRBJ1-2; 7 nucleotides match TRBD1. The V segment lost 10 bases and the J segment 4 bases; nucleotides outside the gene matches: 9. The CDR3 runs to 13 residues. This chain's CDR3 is CATTPGQLYGYTF. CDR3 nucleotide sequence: TGTGCCACAACCCCGGGACAGCTCTATGGCTACACCTTC.

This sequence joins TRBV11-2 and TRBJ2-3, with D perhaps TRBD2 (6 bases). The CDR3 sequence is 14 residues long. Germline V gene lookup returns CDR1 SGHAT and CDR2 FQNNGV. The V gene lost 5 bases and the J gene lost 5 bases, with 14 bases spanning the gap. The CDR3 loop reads CASSQTSPGDTQYF. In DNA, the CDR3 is TGTGCCAGCAGCCAGACTAGTCCCGGAGATACGCAGTATTTT.

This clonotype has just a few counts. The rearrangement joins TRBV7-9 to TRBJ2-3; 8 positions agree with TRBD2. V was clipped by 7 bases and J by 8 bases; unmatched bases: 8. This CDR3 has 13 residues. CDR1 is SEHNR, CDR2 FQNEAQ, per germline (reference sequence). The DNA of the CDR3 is TGTGCCAGCATGGTCGGGGGGGCTGGTACGCAGTATTTT. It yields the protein CASMVGGAGTQYF.

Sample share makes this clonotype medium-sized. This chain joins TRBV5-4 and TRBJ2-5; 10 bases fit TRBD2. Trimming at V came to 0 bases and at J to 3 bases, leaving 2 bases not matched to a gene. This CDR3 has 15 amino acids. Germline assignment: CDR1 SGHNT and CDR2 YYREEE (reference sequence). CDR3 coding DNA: TGTGCCAGCAGCTTGGTAGCGGGAGGAGAAGAGACCCAGTACTTC. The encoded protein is CASSLVAGGEETQYF.

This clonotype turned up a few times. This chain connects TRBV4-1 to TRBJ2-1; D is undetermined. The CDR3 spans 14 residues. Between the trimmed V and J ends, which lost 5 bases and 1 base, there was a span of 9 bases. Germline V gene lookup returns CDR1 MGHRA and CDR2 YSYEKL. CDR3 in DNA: TGCGCCAGCAGCAGGGTTGGGTCCTACAATGAGCAGTTCTTC. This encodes CASSRVGSYNEQFF.

CDR3 sequence reads: CASSYSPTRGELFF. The CDR3 bases are TGTGCCAGCAGTTACTCCCCGACCAGGGGGGAGCTGTTTTTT. The chain is built from TRBV6-2 or TRBV6-3 and TRBJ2-2; D unclear. In germline, CDR1 is MNHEY, CDR2 SVGEGT. The CDR3 has 14 residues. The germline V and J ends were trimmed by 0 bases and 8 bases, with 10 bases remaining between them.

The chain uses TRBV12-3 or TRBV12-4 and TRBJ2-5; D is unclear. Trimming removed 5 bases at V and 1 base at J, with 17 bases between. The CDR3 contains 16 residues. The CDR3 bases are TGTGCCAGCAGTACCCTGGCTAGGCAGAGCCAAGAGACCCAGTACTTC. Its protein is CASSTLARQSQETQYF.

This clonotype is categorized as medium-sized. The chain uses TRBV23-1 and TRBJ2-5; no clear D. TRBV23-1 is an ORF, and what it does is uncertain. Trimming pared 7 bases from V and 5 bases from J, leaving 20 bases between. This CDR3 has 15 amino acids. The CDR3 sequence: CASNLPGHGEETQYF. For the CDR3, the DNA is TGCGCCAGCAACTTACCGGGCCACGGTGAGGAGACCCAGTACTTC.

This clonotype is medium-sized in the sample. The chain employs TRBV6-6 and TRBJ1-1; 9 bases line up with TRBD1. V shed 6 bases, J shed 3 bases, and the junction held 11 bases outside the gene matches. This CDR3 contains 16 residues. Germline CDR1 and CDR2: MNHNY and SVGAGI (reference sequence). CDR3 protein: CASSKPGQGLDTEAFF. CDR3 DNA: TGTGCCAGCAGCAAACCGGGACAGGGTTTGGACACTGAAGCTTTCTTT.

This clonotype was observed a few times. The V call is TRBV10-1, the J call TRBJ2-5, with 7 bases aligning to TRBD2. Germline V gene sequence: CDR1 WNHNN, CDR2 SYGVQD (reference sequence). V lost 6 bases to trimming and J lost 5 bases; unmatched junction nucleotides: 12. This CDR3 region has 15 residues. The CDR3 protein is CASSGLRAGMETQYF. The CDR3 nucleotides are TGCGCCAGCAGCGGACTGAGAGCGGGGATGGAGACCCAGTACTTC.

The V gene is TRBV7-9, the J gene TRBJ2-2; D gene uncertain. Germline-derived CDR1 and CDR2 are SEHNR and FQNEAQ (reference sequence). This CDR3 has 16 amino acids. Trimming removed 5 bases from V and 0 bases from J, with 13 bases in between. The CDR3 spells CASSLVSGANTGELFF. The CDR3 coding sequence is TGTGCCAGCAGCCTAGTTTCCGGCGCGAACACCGGGGAGCTGTTTTTT. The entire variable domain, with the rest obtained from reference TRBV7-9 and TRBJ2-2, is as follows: DTGVSQNPRHKITKRGQNVTFRCDPISEHNRLYWYRQTLGQGPEFLTYFQNEAQLEKSRLLSDRFSAERPKGSFSTLEIQRTEQGDSAMYLCASSLVSGANTGELFFGEGSRLTVL.

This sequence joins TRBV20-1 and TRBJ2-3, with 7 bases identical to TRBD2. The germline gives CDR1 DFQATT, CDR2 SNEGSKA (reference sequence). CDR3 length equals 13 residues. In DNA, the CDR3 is TGCACCGCGGCGGGGGAATGGACAGATACGCAGTATTTT. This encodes CTAAGEWTDTQYF.

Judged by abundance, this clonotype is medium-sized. The CDR3 DNA sequence: TGTGCCAGCAGTCCCCAGGGTTTGAATGGCTACACCTTC. It yields the protein CASSPQGLNGYTF. This chain connects TRBV6-6 to TRBJ1-2, with a weak D call TRBD1 (5 bases). The CDR3 has 13 amino acids. CDR1 MNHNY and CDR2 SVGAGI come from the germline V gene (reference sequence). Between the trimmed V and J ends, which lost 5 bases and 6 bases, there was a span of 13 bases.

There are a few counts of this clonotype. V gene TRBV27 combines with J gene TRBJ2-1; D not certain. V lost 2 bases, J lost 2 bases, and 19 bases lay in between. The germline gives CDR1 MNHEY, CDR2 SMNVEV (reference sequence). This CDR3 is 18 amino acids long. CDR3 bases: TGTGCCAGCAGTTTAGGTCCAGGCTTGACGTTAGCCTACAATGAGCAGTTCTTC. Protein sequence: CASSLGPGLTLAYNEQFF.

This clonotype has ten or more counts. The CDR3 DNA reads as TGCGCCAGCAGCCAAGATCAGACAGGGACAGGAGAGACCCAGTACTTC. Translated: CASSQDQTGTGETQYF. The rearrangement uses TRBV4-1 and TRBJ2-5; 8 bases agree with TRBD1. Trimming at V came to 0 bases and at J to 4 bases, leaving 7 bases not matched to a gene. CDR3 length: 16 amino acids. CDR1 is MGHRA, CDR2 YSYEKL, per germline.

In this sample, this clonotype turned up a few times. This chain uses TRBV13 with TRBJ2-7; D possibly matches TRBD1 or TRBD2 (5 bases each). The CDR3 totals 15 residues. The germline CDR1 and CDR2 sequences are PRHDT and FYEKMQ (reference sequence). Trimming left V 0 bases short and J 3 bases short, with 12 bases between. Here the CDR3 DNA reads TGTGCCAGCAGCTTAGGAAGGGACGGAGGCTACGAGCAGTACTTC. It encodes CASSLGRDGGYEQYF.

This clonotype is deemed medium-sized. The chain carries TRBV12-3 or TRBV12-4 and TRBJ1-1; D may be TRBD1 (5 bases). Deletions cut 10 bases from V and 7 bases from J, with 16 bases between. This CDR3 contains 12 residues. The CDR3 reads CAILQGFGEAFF. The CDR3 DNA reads TGTGCCATTCTTCAGGGTTTCGGTGAAGCTTTCTTT.

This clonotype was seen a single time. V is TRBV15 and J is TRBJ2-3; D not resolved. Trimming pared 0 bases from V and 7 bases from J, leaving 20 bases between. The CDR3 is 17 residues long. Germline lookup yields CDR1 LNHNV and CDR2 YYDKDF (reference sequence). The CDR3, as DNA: TGTGCCACCAGCAGAGATCGTCTAACACCGAACCCTCATACGCAGTATTTT. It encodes CATSRDRLTPNPHTQYF.

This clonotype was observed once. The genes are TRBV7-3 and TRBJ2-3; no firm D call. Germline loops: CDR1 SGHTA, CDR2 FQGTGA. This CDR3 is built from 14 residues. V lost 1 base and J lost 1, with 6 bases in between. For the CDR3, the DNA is TGTGCCAGCAGCTTAATGCAGGGCACAGATACGCAGTATTTT. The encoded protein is CASSLMQGTDTQYF.

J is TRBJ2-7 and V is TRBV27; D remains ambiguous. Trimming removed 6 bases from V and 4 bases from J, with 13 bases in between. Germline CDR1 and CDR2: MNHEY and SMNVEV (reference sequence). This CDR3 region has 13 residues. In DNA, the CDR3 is TGTGCCAGCAGCCTAGGATCCATTTACGAGCAGTACTTC. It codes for CASSLGSIYEQYF.